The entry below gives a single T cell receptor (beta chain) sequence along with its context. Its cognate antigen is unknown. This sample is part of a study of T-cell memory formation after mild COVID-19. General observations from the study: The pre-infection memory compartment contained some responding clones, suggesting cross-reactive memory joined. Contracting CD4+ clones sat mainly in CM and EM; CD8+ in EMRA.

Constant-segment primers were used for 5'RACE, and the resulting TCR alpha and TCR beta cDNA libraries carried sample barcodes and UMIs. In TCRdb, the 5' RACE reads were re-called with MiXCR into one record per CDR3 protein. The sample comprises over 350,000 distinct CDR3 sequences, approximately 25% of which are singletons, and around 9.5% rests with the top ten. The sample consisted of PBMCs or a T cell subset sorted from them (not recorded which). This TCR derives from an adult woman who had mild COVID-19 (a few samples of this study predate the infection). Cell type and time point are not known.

CDR3 in amino acids: CASSYRARNTEAFF. The CDR3, as DNA: TGTGCCAGCAGTTACAGGGCAAGGAACACTGAAGCTTTCTTT. The chain recombines TRBV6-2 or TRBV6-3 with TRBJ1-1; no reliable D call. Trimming cost V 2 bases and J 1 base, with 8 bases left between them. The CDR3 is made up of 14 amino acids. Germline V gene lookup returns CDR1 MNHEY and CDR2 SVGEGT.